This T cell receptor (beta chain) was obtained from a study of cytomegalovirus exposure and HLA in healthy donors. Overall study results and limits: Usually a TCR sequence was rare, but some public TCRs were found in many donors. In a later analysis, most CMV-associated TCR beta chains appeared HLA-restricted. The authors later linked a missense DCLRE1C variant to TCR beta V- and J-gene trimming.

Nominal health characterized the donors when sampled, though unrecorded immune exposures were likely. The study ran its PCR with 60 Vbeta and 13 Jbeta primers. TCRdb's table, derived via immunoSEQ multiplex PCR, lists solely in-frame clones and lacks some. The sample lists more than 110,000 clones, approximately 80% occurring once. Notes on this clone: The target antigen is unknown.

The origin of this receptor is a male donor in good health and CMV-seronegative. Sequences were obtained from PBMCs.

For the CDR3, the DNA is TGTGCCAGCAGCAAAGAAAGGGCCGGGACAGGGGGCGGTGGGCAGTACTTC. Translation gives CASSKERAGTGGGGQYF. The chain couples TRBV21-1 to TRBJ2-7; TRBD1 is the table's D call and was not checked against the DNA. TRBV21-1 is labeled a pseudogene. This CDR3 is 17 amino acids long.